Presented here are 25 T cell receptor beta chains from one specimen sequenced in a study of control samples from healthy donors and cancer patients. The table came from immunoSEQ multiplex PCR; TCRdb's copy has only in-frame clones and leaves some out. The data hold some 130,000 clones, with approximately 90% observed a single time. Sequenced sample: blood. Source of these receptors: a middle-aged man in good health.

The CDR3 here is CASSVGERGGQETQYF. CDR3 nucleotides: TGTGCCAGCAGCGTAGGAGAGCGGGGGGGCCAAGAGACCCAGTACTTC. This chain connects TRBV9 to TRBJ2-5; 10 bases agree with TRBD2. The trim removed 0 bases at V and 1 base at J, leaving 3 bases unmatched. The CDR3 length is 16 residues. CDR1 SGDLS and CDR2 YYNGEE come from the germline V gene. Full variable domain (missing parts from reference TRBV9 and TRBJ2-5): DSGVTQTPKHLITATGQRVTLRCSPRSGDLSVYWYQQSLDQGLQFLIQYYNGEERAKGNILERFSAQQFPDLHSELNLSSLELGDSALYFCASSVGERGGQETQYFGPGTRLLVL.

This chain uses TRBV9 with TRBJ2-2; 9 nucleotides agree with TRBD1. This CDR3 is 16 amino acids long. CDR1 and CDR2 (germline): SGDLS, YYNGEE. The V segment lost 0 bases and the J segment 0 bases; nucleotides outside the gene matches: 0. The CDR3 here is CASSVGQGANTGELFF. As DNA, the CDR3 is TGTGCCAGCAGCGTAGGACAGGGGGCGAACACCGGGGAGCTGTTTTTT.

This clone was counted once. The chain combines TRBV19 with TRBJ1-4; TRBD1 matches 8 bases. The CDR3 loop spans 19 amino acids. CDR1 is LNHDA, CDR2 SQIVND, per germline (reference sequence). The ends lost 0 bases at V and 8 bases at J; junction bases unmatched: 17. The CDR3 here is CASSIDGGQGRMVTEKLFF. CDR3 bases: TGTGCCAGTAGTATAGATGGCGGACAGGGCAGGATGGTGACGGAAAAACTGTTTTTT.

As DNA, the CDR3 is TGCGCCAGCAGCTTGGTTGAAGGTGTTGACGGCTACACCTTC. It specifies CASSLVEGVDGYTF. V usage is TRBV5-1 and J usage is TRBJ1-2; D ambiguous. This CDR3 is 14 amino acids long. Germline CDR1 is SGHRS and CDR2 is YFSETQ. The V gene lost 0 bases and the J gene lost 8 bases, with 14 bases spanning the gap.

The chain recombines TRBV3-1 (or the pseudogene TRBV3-2) with TRBJ2-7; tentative D call: TRBD2 (7 bases). The V gene's germline CDR1 is LGHDT and CDR2 YNNKEL (reference sequence). Trimming cost V 4 bases and J 3 bases, with 16 bases left between them. The CDR3 covers 15 residues. CDR3 region: CASSPLRGGYYEQYF. For the CDR3, the DNA is TGTGCCAGCAGCCCTCTTAGGGGGGGATACTACGAGCAGTACTTC.

This chain uses TRBV28 with TRBJ1-1; TRBD1 might be the D (6 bases). V lost 6 bases and J 2 bases, leaving 10 bases between the germline ends. The germline V gene encodes CDR1 MDHEN and CDR2 SYDVKM. The CDR3 contains 13 residues. The CDR3 is CASRGGANTEAFF. The CDR3 DNA is TGTGCCAGCAGGGGGGGGGCAAACACTGAAGCTTTCTTT.

The V call is TRBV19, the J call TRBJ2-2; 16 bases line up with TRBD2. The V segment lost 6 bases and the J segment 1 base; nucleotides outside the gene matches: 14. The germline CDR1 and CDR2 sequences are LNHDA and SQIVND (reference sequence). The CDR3 has 21 residues. The CDR3 nucleotides read TGTGCCAGTAGAGGTGCGGTGGGACTAGCGGGGGGGCCCGGGAACACCGGGGAGCTGTTTTTT. Translated, it gives CASRGAVGLAGGPGNTGELFF.

The chain combines TRBV27 with TRBJ2-1; D not certain. Germline lookup yields CDR1 MNHEY and CDR2 SMNVEV (reference sequence). The V and J ends lost 0 bases and 0 bases respectively, with 9 bases between them. The CDR3 is 16 residues long. CDR3: CASSLSGTPSYNEQFF. Written as DNA, the CDR3 is TGTGCCAGCAGTTTATCCGGAACCCCCTCCTACAATGAGCAGTTCTTC.

CDR3 amino acids: CAVRTAMNTEAFF. Written as DNA, the CDR3 is TGTGCCGTCAGGACGGCCATGAACACTGAAGCTTTCTTT. The chain links TRBV24-1 to TRBJ1-1; D remains unclear. Germline CDR1 reads KGHDR; CDR2 reads SFDVKD. V lost 12 bases to trimming and J lost 0 bases, with 13 bases between them. CDR3 length equals 13 residues.

The rearrangement joins TRBV27 to TRBJ1-1; 7 bases line up with TRBD1. Germline V CDR1 and CDR2: MNHEY, SMNVEV (reference sequence). The CDR3 totals 15 residues. V shed 0 bases and J 3 bases; nucleotides not matched to a gene: 4. The CDR3 loop reads CASSLSKQGYTEAFF. The CDR3 coding sequence is TGTGCCAGCAGTTTATCGAAACAGGGGTACACTGAAGCTTTCTTT.

The gene calls are TRBV11-2 and TRBJ2-2; TRBD1 matches at 8 bases. The CDR3 consists of 16 residues. Germline V gene lookup returns CDR1 SGHAT and CDR2 FQNNGV. J lost 0 bases, V lost 5 bases, and 5 bases had no gene match. As DNA, the CDR3 is TGTGCCAGCAGCCACCGGACAGGGTCGAACACCGGGGAGCTGTTTTTT. This sequence encodes CASSHRTGSNTGELFF.

The rearrangement links TRBV6-5 to TRBJ2-1, with D perhaps TRBD2 (5 bases). The CDR3 totals 12 residues. V was pared by 8 bases and J by 4 bases, with 9 bases between. In germline, CDR1 is MNHEY, CDR2 SVGAGI. The CDR3 loop is CASLRGYNEQFF. CDR3 in DNA: TGTGCCAGCCTTCGGGGTTACAATGAGCAGTTCTTC.

As DNA, the CDR3 is TGCGCCAGCAGCTTGGACTGGCTCACAGATACGCAGTATTTT. Translating it yields CASSLDWLTDTQYF. The gene calls are TRBV5-1 and TRBJ2-3; D call uncertain. Germline CDR1 and CDR2: SGHRS and YFSETQ. The CDR3 has 14 amino acids. Trimming left V 0 bases short and J 2 bases short, with 7 bases between. The full variable domain, in which reference TRBV5-1 and TRBJ2-3 provide the parts outside the CDR3, is KAGVTQTPRYLIKTRGQQVTLSCSPISGHRSVSWYQQTPGQGLQFLFEYFSETQRNKGNFPGRFSGRQFSNSRSEMNVSTLELGDSALYLCASSLDWLTDTQYFGPGTRLTVL.

This clone showed up just a few times. The rearrangement links TRBV13 to TRBJ2-7; TRBD2 matches 12 bases. CDR1 is PRHDT, CDR2 FYEKMQ, per germline (reference sequence). Trimming removed 8 bases from V and 5 bases from J; junction bases left unmatched: 7. CDR3 size: 14 residues. The CDR3 bases are TGTGCCAGCCGTTTCCGACTAGCGGGGGACGAGCAGTACTTC. Translating it yields CASRFRLAGDEQYF.

The genes are TRBV6-6 and TRBJ1-6; D ambiguous. The CDR3 length is 14 residues. Germline V gene sequence: CDR1 MNHNY, CDR2 SVGAGI (reference sequence). Trimming took off 10 bases at V and 5 bases at J, with 15 bases between the two ends. CDR3 protein: CATGLGLDNSPLHF. The CDR3 region has the DNA TGTGCCACGGGTCTCGGTCTCGATAATTCACCCCTCCACTTT.

The chain carries TRBV4-1 and TRBJ2-3; perhaps TRBD1 as D (6 bases). Germline V gives CDR1 MGHRA, CDR2 YSYEKL. CDR3 length: 14 amino acids. V was trimmed by 0 bases and J by 9 bases, leaving 13 bases between them. The CDR3: CASSQDPWQGTQYF. The DNA of the CDR3 is TGCGCCAGCAGCCAAGATCCATGGCAGGGGACGCAGTATTTT.

V usage is TRBV28 and J usage is TRBJ2-7; D ambiguous. V gave up 1 base and J gave up 4 bases, with 11 bases separating them. The germline gives CDR1 MDHEN, CDR2 SYDVKM. The CDR3 contains 14 residues. The chain's CDR3 is CASSLSPQQYEQYF. The CDR3 DNA is TGTGCCAGCAGTTTATCCCCCCAGCAATACGAGCAGTACTTC.

V and J are TRBV10-2 and TRBJ1-1; 8 bases are a match to TRBD1. Germline CDR1 WSHSY, CDR2 SAAADI. The V and J ends lost 8 bases and 6 bases, in that order; junction bases with no gene match: 8. This CDR3 has 13 residues. CDR3 protein: CASGQGAYSEAFF. CDR3 DNA: TGCGCCAGCGGGCAGGGGGCATACTCTGAAGCTTTCTTT.

This chain links TRBV6-6 with TRBJ1-5; the D gene is possibly TRBD1 (6 bases). The CDR3 has 14 amino acids. CDR1 and CDR2 from the germline V gene are MNHNY and SVGAGI (reference sequence). Deletions cut 6 bases from V and 3 bases from J, with 12 bases between. CDR3 bases: TGTGCCAGCAGCACGGGACAAGACAATCAGCCCCAGCATTTT. Its protein product is CASSTGQDNQPQHF.

The rearrangement uses TRBV19 and TRBJ2-7; D is perhaps TRBD1 (5 bases). V was shortened by 10 bases and J by 7 bases, with 23 bases between the two germline ends. CDR3 size: 14 residues. Germline V gene data show CDR1 as LNHDA and CDR2 as SQIVND (reference sequence). The CDR3, as DNA: TGTGCCACAAGATCCAGGGAAGGGGTGAGGGAGCAGTACTTC. This encodes CATRSREGVREQYF. Based on the CDR3 plus reference TRBV19 and TRBJ2-7, the full variable domain is DGGITQSPKYLFRKEGQNVTLSCEQNLNHDAMYWYRQDPGQGLRLIYYSQIVNDFQKGDIAEGYSVSREKKESFPLTVTSAQKNPTAFYLCATRSREGVREQYFGPGTRLTVT.

The chain uses TRBV19 and TRBJ2-1; D uncertain. CDR1 and CDR2 (germline): LNHDA, SQIVND (reference sequence). V lost 3 bases and J lost 5, with 5 bases in between. The CDR3 has 12 residues. CDR3 residues: CASSMVDNEQFF. DNA for the CDR3: TGTGCCAGTAGTATGGTTGACAATGAGCAGTTCTTC.

V and J are TRBV30 and TRBJ1-2; no definite D call. Germline CDR1 GTSNPN, CDR2 SVGIG (reference sequence). Deletions cut 0 bases from V and 8 bases from J, with 16 bases between. The CDR3 spans 14 residues. The CDR3 spells CAWSVLTGSGGYTF. As DNA, the CDR3 is TGTGCCTGGAGTGTACTTACCGGTTCGGGAGGCTACACCTTC.

The sample holds a few counts of this clone. The chain has TRBV6-5 and TRBJ2-2; 7 bases are shared with TRBD2. CDR1 is MNHEY and CDR2 is SVGAGI in the germline V gene. The CDR3 length is 14 residues. After removal of 6 bases from V and 6 bases from J, the junction contained 7 bases not matched to a gene. CDR3 loop: CASRLDGGAGELFF. The CDR3 bases are TGTGCCAGCAGACTTGATGGGGGGGCCGGGGAGCTGTTTTTT.

This CDR3 reads CASSEPGLAAYEQYF. The CDR3 DNA follows: TGTGCCAGCAGTGAGCCGGGACTAGCCGCCTACGAGCAGTACTTC. This rearrangement joins TRBV2 to TRBJ2-7, with 9 bases aligning to TRBD2. Germline loops: CDR1 SNHLY, CDR2 FYNNEI. The trim removed 3 bases at V and 2 bases at J, leaving 5 bases unmatched. The CDR3 has 15 amino acids.

The genes are TRBV9 and TRBJ1-1; the D is unclear. The CDR3 has 16 residues. Germline loops: CDR1 SGDLS, CDR2 YYNGEE. Trimming removed 3 bases at V and 2 bases at J, with 17 bases between. The chain's CDR3 is CASSALPTLANTEAFF. The CDR3 bases are TGTGCCAGCAGCGCCCTACCGACCCTCGCTAACACTGAAGCTTTCTTT. The full variable domain, its missing parts supplied by reference TRBV9 and TRBJ1-1, is DSGVTQTPKHLITATGQRVTLRCSPRSGDLSVYWYQQSLDQGLQFLIQYYNGEERAKGNILERFSAQQFPDLHSELNLSSLELGDSALYFCASSALPTLANTEAFFGQGTRLTVV.